What follows are 13 T cell receptor beta chains derived from one specimen sequenced in a study of T cell changes during pregnancy in multiple sclerosis. TCRdb keeps only in-frame clones here, not all; method: immunoSEQ multiplex PCR. The sample has roughly 100,000 clones; roughly 93% are singletons. The material sequenced was peripheral blood, taken after pregnancy. The receptors shown here come from a female donor with multiple sclerosis, enrolled in a pregnancy study.

This chain connects TRBV4-3 to TRBJ2-3, with 8 bases identical to TRBD1. Per the germline V gene, CDR1 is LGHNA and CDR2 is YSLEER. J was trimmed by 4 bases and V by 0 bases; bases with no gene match: 3. The CDR3 is 15 residues long. CDR3 sequence: CASSQDSGGADTQYF. Here the CDR3 DNA reads TGCGCCAGCAGCCAAGATTCAGGGGGCGCAGATACGCAGTATTTT.

This chain connects TRBV5-4 to TRBJ1-2; TRBD1 aligns across 10 bases. V lost 0 bases to trimming and J lost 11 bases; unmatched junction nucleotides: 7. Looked up from germline, CDR1 is SGHNT and CDR2 is YYREEE (reference sequence). There are 14 residues in the CDR3. The CDR3, as DNA: TGTGCCAGCAGCTTGGCCCGGACAGGGGGGTTATACACCTTC. Translation: CASSLARTGGLYTF.

The V and J genes are TRBV7-9 and TRBJ2-7; D is possibly TRBD2 (5 bases). Germline V CDR1 and CDR2: SEHNR, FQNEAQ (reference sequence). Trimming left V 10 bases short and J 7 bases short, with 23 bases between. This CDR3 has 14 residues. CDR3 nucleotide sequence: TGTGCCACCGAGGAGGCAGGTGGTCGTGCGGAGCAGTACTTC. Translating it yields CATEEAGGRAEQYF.

This rearrangement joins TRBV29-1 to TRBJ2-1; maybe TRBD1 (5 bases). The germline V gene has CDR1 SQVTM and CDR2 ANQGSEA. V was pared by 5 bases and J by 8 bases, with 10 bases between. This CDR3 region has 11 residues. The CDR3 region has the DNA TGCAGCGTTTCAGGGTTCCATGAGCAGTTCTTC. It translates to CSVSGFHEQFF.

This chain connects TRBV29-1 to TRBJ2-5; D remains unclear. V dropped 3 bases and J dropped 5 bases, with 13 bases sitting between them. The CDR3 has 13 amino acids. Germline loops: CDR1 SQVTM, CDR2 ANQGSEA. The CDR3 region is CSVDFKLRETQYF. The CDR3, as DNA: TGCAGCGTTGATTTCAAGTTGCGGGAGACCCAGTACTTC.

The rearrangement links TRBV13 to TRBJ2-2; D gene uncertain. CDR1 and CDR2 from the germline V gene are PRHDT and FYEKMQ (reference sequence). V lost 2 bases and J lost 8, with 12 bases in between. This CDR3 is 14 amino acids long. CDR3 bases: TGTGCCAGCAGCTTAAAGCCCCCCGGGGGGGAGCTGTTTTTT. Translated: CASSLKPPGGELFF.

This clone was seen once. The chain recombines TRBV30 with TRBJ2-5; D ambiguous. Deletions cut 0 bases from V and 5 bases from J, with 7 bases between. The CDR3 sequence is 12 residues long. Germline CDR1 GTSNPN, CDR2 SVGIG (reference sequence). The CDR3 loop is CAWSVGSETQYF. CDR3 sequence (DNA): TGTGCCTGGAGTGTGGGCTCGGAGACCCAGTACTTC.

The CDR3 spells CASSSILDRVGTGELFF. As DNA, the CDR3 is TGCGCCAGCAGCTCCATACTCGACAGGGTGGGCACCGGGGAGCTGTTTTTT. The V call is TRBV4-1, the J call TRBJ2-2, with 7 positions matching TRBD1. Trimming at V came to 5 bases and at J to 4 bases, leaving 13 bases not matched to a gene. The CDR3 consists of 17 residues. The germline gives CDR1 MGHRA, CDR2 YSYEKL.

The chain uses TRBV15 and TRBJ1-1, with D unclear. Germline CDR1 LNHNV, CDR2 YYDKDF (reference sequence). The CDR3 runs to 16 residues. Trimming cost V 0 bases and J 3 bases, with 14 bases left between them. The CDR3 sequence: CATSREKVPGDTEAFF. CDR3 bases: TGTGCCACCAGCAGAGAAAAGGTACCTGGAGACACTGAAGCTTTCTTT.

This chain joins TRBV6-5 and TRBJ1-1, with 7 nucleotides matching TRBD1. Germline V gene data show CDR1 as MNHEY and CDR2 as SVGAGI. This CDR3 spans 15 amino acids. J lost 5 bases, V lost 6 bases, and 12 bases had no gene match. The CDR3: CASRTIQGGGTEAFF. DNA for the CDR3: TGTGCCAGCAGAACGATTCAGGGGGGTGGGACTGAAGCTTTCTTT.

J is TRBJ2-3 and V is TRBV7-2; a weak D match, TRBD2 (6 bases). This CDR3 is built from 19 residues. Trimming pared 7 bases from V and 1 base from J, leaving 27 bases between. Germline V lookup: CDR1 SGHTA, CDR2 FQGNSA. The CDR3: CASTFGGLGRLTRTDTQYF. The CDR3 nucleotides are TGTGCCAGCACCTTTGGAGGGCTGGGACGCCTAACCCGCACAGATACGCAGTATTTT.

This sequence joins TRBV19 and TRBJ2-3, with TRBD2 identical over 10 bases. The CDR3 covers 16 residues. Germline loops: CDR1 LNHDA, CDR2 SQIVND (reference sequence). V shed 3 bases, J shed 1 base, and the junction held 4 bases outside the gene matches. In nucleotides, the CDR3 is TGTGCCAGTAGTATGTTAGCGGGGGGCGGCACAGATACGCAGTATTTT. This sequence encodes CASSMLAGGGTDTQYF. Complete variable domain (other parts from reference TRBV19 and TRBJ2-3): DGGITQSPKYLFRKEGQNVTLSCEQNLNHDAMYWYRQDPGQGLRLIYYSQIVNDFQKGDIAEGYSVSREKKESFPLTVTSAQKNPTAFYLCASSMLAGGGTDTQYFGPGTRLTVL.

This chain connects TRBV5-1 to TRBJ2-7; TRBD1 matches 8 bases. V shed 4 bases and J 3 bases; nucleotides not matched to a gene: 18. This CDR3 contains 18 residues. The germline gives CDR1 SGHRS, CDR2 YFSETQ. CDR3 in DNA: TGCGCCAGCAGCCTGGCCTTACTCCAGGGGGCGCGCGGCTACGAGCAGTACTTC. This translates into CASSLALLQGARGYEQYF.